This note documents a single TCR beta chain sequence. No antigen is known for it. This sample stems from a study of cytomegalovirus exposure and HLA in healthy donors. The CDR3 extends over 13 amino acids. Germline CDR1 is SSHAT and CDR2 is FNYEAQ (reference sequence). The V and J ends lost 1 base and 3 bases respectively, with 4 bases between them. The PCR had 60 Vbeta and 13 Jbeta primers. The table came from immunoSEQ multiplex PCR; TCRdb's copy has only in-frame clones and leaves some out. The sample consists of about 130,000 clones, roughly 75% of them appearing once. Whole-study results and caveats: Roughly uniform depth of sequencing across donors was assumed in presence/absence analyses. V- and J-gene trimming in TCR beta was tied to a missense DCLRE1C variant by an analysis performed later.

Sequencing was carried out using PBMCs. The receptor's source is a female donor in good health and CMV-seronegative. The chain links TRBV7-7 to TRBJ1-3; no clear D. The CDR3 is CASSLGLGNTIYF. CDR3 sequence (DNA): TGTGCCAGCAGCTTAGGGCTTGGAAACACCATATATTTT.